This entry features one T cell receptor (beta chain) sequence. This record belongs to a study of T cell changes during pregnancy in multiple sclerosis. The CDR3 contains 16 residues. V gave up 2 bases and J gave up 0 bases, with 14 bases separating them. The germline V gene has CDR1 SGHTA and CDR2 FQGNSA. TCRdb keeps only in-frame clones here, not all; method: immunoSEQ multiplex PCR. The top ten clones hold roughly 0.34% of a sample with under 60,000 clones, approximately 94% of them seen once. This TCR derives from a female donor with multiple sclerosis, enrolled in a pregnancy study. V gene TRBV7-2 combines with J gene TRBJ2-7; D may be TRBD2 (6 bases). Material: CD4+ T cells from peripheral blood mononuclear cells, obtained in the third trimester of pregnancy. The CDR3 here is CASSLIAGRPSYEQYF. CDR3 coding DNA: TGTGCCAGCAGCTTAATTGCGGGGCGCCCCTCCTACGAGCAGTACTTC.